Listed below are T cell receptor beta chains from one sample, sequenced in a study of naive and memory T cell subsets. TCRdb reprocessed the UMI-ligation and nested PCR reads via MiXCR and lists one record per CDR3 protein. The sample carries about 85,000 distinct CDR3 sequences, about an eighth recorded once. The sample consisted of central memory CD4+ T cells from blood. The receptors come from a human donor in good health. Each CDR3 is given with its conserved first and last residue. The order of the fields is clone size, V gene, CDR3 length, D gene, J gene, CDR3 protein, CDR3 DNA. D genes are given only for firm matches. Size tells how often a clone was seen (once, few, many) or the class of an expanded clone, and some rows leave it out.

NA,TRBV5-1,16,TRBD1,TRBJ2-3,CASSLGTGGITDTQYF,TGCGCCAGCAGCTTGGGGACAGGGGGCATCACAGATACGCAGTATTTT
once,TRBV15,17,NA,TRBJ2-7,CATSRDPRGGGGSEQYF,TGTGCCACCAGCAGAGATCCGCGCGGGGGAGGGGGCTCCGAGCAGTACTTC
NA,TRBV30,13,NA,TRBJ1-1,CAWSGSMNTEAFF,TGTGCCTGGAGCGGCAGTATGAACACTGAAGCTTTCTTT
NA,TRBV7-8,15,NA,TRBJ1-6,CASSPVRGDHSPLHF,TGTGCCAGCAGCCCGGTGCGGGGTGATCATTCACCCCTCCACTTT
NA,TRBV9,16,TRBD2,TRBJ2-7,CASSVGPSGQVYEQYF,TGTGCCAGCAGCGTAGGTCCTAGCGGCCAAGTCTACGAGCAGTACTTC
many,TRBV29-1,15,TRBD1,TRBJ1-4,CSVARAQGANEKLFF,TGCAGCGTTGCCAGGGCCCAGGGGGCTAATGAAAAACTGTTTTTT
many,TRBV4-3,15,TRBD1,TRBJ1-1,CASSQGTGRDTEAFF,TGCGCCAGCAGCCAGGGGACAGGGAGGGACACTGAAGCTTTCTTT
many,TRBV20-1,15,NA,TRBJ2-2,CSARRPQGNTGELFF,TGCAGTGCTAGAAGGCCCCAGGGGAACACCGGGGAGCTGTTTTTT
few,TRBV28,14,NA,TRBJ1-2,CASSQDTTNYGYTF,TGTGCCAGCAGTCAAGACACCACTAACTATGGCTACACCTTC
NA,TRBV5-5,15,NA,TRBJ2-5,CASSPAPGPGETQYF,TGTGCCAGCAGCCCCGCCCCAGGTCCCGGGGAGACCCAGTACTTC
few,TRBV14,12,NA,TRBJ2-1,CASSQGPSRQFF,TGTGCCAGCAGCCAAGGGCCGTCGCGGCAGTTCTTC
many,TRBV5-6,17,TRBD1,TRBJ1-5,CASSLLDRQGEKQPQHF,TGTGCCAGCAGCTTGTTGGATAGACAGGGAGAAAAACAGCCCCAGCATTTT
few,TRBV5-1,13,NA,TRBJ2-3,CASGPGRTDTQYF,TGCGCCAGCGGTCCAGGGCGGACAGATACGCAGTATTTT
many,TRBV20-1,13,TRBD2,TRBJ2-3,CSALLAGTDTQYF,TGCAGTGCTCTTCTAGCGGGCACAGATACGCAGTATTTT
few,TRBV30,13,NA,TRBJ2-1,CAWSVLSTEGKFF,TGTGCCTGGAGTGTACTTTCGACAGAAGGAAAGTTCTTC
NA,TRBV19,15,TRBD1,TRBJ1-5,CASSIQGGGNQPQHF,TGTGCCAGTAGTATACAGGGGGGTGGCAATCAGCCCCAGCATTTT
NA,TRBV6-2/TRBV6-3,13,NA,TRBJ2-7,CASSYLRDYEQYF,TGTGCCAGCAGTTACCTCAGGGACTACGAGCAGTACTTC
NA,TRBV24-1,14,NA,TRBJ2-3,CATSGPGTTDTQYF,TGTGCCACCAGTGGCCCCGGGACCACAGATACGCAGTATTTT
NA,TRBV14,11,NA,TRBJ2-5,CASNFQETQYF,TGTGCCAGCAATTTCCAAGAGACCCAGTACTTC
NA,TRBV11-2,11,NA,TRBJ2-4,CASSFPARQYF,TGTGCCAGCAGCTTTCCCGCAAGACAGTACTTC
NA,TRBV7-6,14,TRBD1,TRBJ1-1,CASSSEGQGAQAFF,TGTGCCAGCAGCTCCGAGGGACAGGGGGCGCAAGCTTTCTTT
NA,TRBV10-3,15,NA,TRBJ1-6,CAISDRDGDNSPLHF,TGTGCCATCAGTGACAGGGACGGAGATAATTCACCCCTCCACTTT
few,TRBV7-6,15,TRBD1,TRBJ2-7,CASSLAAGGYYEQYF,TGTGCCAGCAGCTTAGCGGCAGGGGGATACTACGAGCAGTACTTC
NA,TRBV7-6,14,TRBD1,TRBJ1-1,CASSLATGTTEAFF,TGTGCCAGCAGCTTAGCGACAGGGACCACTGAAGCTTTCTTT
NA,TRBV7-2,15,NA,TRBJ1-5,CASSLDMQGFQPQHF,TGTGCCAGCAGCTTAGATATGCAGGGATTTCAGCCCCAGCATTTT
many,TRBV25-1,14,NA,TRBJ2-7,CASSGGQTFYEQYF,TGTGCCAGCAGTGGAGGACAGACCTTCTACGAGCAGTACTTC
few,TRBV4-3,15,NA,TRBJ2-2,CASSQGQVNTGELFF,TGCGCCAGCAGCCAAGGACAGGTGAACACCGGGGAGCTGTTTTTT
many,TRBV29-1,14,NA,TRBJ2-3,CSVEARLEGDTQYF,TGCAGCGTAGAAGCCCGGTTAGAGGGAGATACGCAGTATTTT
many,TRBV2,15,TRBD2,TRBJ2-1,CASSEGLAGYNEQFF,TGTGCCAGCAGCGAGGGACTAGCGGGTTACAATGAGCAGTTCTTC
NA,TRBV6-6,12,NA,TRBJ1-3,CASRNSGNTIYF,TGTGCCAGCAGAAACTCTGGAAACACCATATATTTT
many,TRBV9,16,TRBD2,TRBJ2-5,CASSLVLAGGKETQYF,TGTGCCAGCAGCTTGGTGCTAGCGGGAGGCAAAGAGACCCAGTACTTC
few,TRBV4-2,11,NA,TRBJ2-1,CASSPGDEQFF,TGTGCCAGCAGCCCTGGTGATGAGCAGTTCTTC
many,TRBV20-1,14,NA,TRBJ2-1,CSARARGRDNEQFF,TGCAGTGCTAGAGCACGAGGGCGGGACAATGAGCAGTTCTTC
many,TRBV20-1,13,NA,TRBJ2-1,CSARGRGDSEQFF,TGCAGTGCTAGGGGGAGGGGGGATAGTGAGCAGTTCTTC
many,TRBV19,16,TRBD2,TRBJ2-3,CASSGFSGSGTDTQYF,TGTGCCAGTAGTGGATTTAGCGGGAGCGGGACAGATACGCAGTATTTT
many,TRBV12-3/TRBV12-4,13,NA,TRBJ1-1,CASISPERGEAFF,TGTGCCAGCATTTCACCCGAGAGGGGCGAAGCTTTCTTT
many,TRBV6-2/TRBV6-3,17,TRBD1,TRBJ1-5,CASSYYKGQVINQPQHF,TGTGCCAGCAGTTACTACAAGGGACAGGTGATCAATCAGCCCCAGCATTTT
many,TRBV11-2,11,NA,TRBJ2-5,CASSSKETQYF,TGTGCCAGCAGTTCTAAGGAGACCCAGTACTTC
few,TRBV6-1,10,NA,TRBJ1-2,CASSEYSYTF,TGTGCCAGCAGTGAATACAGCTACACCTTC
few,TRBV18,15,NA,TRBJ2-2,CASSPPSRDTGELFF,TGTGCCAGCTCACCCCCAAGTCGGGACACCGGGGAGCTGTTTTTT
many,TRBV2,15,NA,TRBJ1-1,CASSDRRGGGTEAFF,TGTGCCAGCAGCGACAGGAGGGGCGGTGGGACTGAAGCTTTCTTT
few,TRBV29-1,15,TRBD2,TRBJ2-1,CSVGGWRAAGNEQFF,TGCAGCGTTGGGGGCTGGAGGGCAGCGGGGAATGAGCAGTTCTTC
few,TRBV18,18,NA,TRBJ1-5,CASSPSGTNFPSNQPQHF,TGTGCCAGCTCACCATCGGGGACAAACTTCCCTAGCAATCAGCCCCAGCATTTT
few,TRBV20-1,14,TRBD1,TRBJ1-4,CSARSGTALEKLFF,TGCAGTGCTAGGTCCGGGACAGCCCTCGAAAAACTGTTTTTT
many,TRBV3-1,15,TRBD1,TRBJ2-1,CASSRPGTGEHEQFF,TGTGCCAGCAGCAGGCCCGGGACAGGGGAACATGAGCAGTTCTTC
NA,TRBV4-3,14,NA,TRBJ1-5,CASSQGTRGQPQHF,TGCGCCAGCAGCCAAGGAACCAGAGGCCAGCCCCAGCATTTT
few,TRBV27,16,TRBD2,TRBJ2-1,CASRVTSGATYNEQFF,TGTGCCAGCAGGGTAACTAGCGGAGCGACCTACAATGAGCAGTTCTTC
NA,TRBV6-5,11,TRBD1,TRBJ1-1,CASRTRDRAFF,TGTGCCAGCAGGACCCGGGACAGGGCTTTCTTT
medium-sized,TRBV7-2,12,NA,TRBJ2-1,CASSSEFNEQFF,TGTGCCAGCAGCTCCGAATTCAATGAGCAGTTCTTC
many,TRBV12-3/TRBV12-4,18,TRBD2,TRBJ2-1,CASSLELAGRDSYNEQFF,TGTGCCAGCAGTTTAGAACTAGCGGGGAGGGACTCCTACAATGAGCAGTTCTTC
many,TRBV4-1,16,NA,TRBJ2-6,CASKETLKWEANVLTF,TGCGCCAGCAAGGAGACCCTTAAATGGGAGGCCAACGTCCTGACTTTC
many,TRBV4-2,15,NA,TRBJ2-6,CASSDTGLGANVLTF,TGTGCCAGCAGCGACACAGGGTTGGGGGCCAACGTCCTGACTTTC
NA,TRBV20-1,16,TRBD2,TRBJ2-1,CSARKGGSGRVLEQFF,TGCAGTGCTAGAAAAGGAGGTAGCGGGAGGGTGCTTGAGCAGTTCTTC
NA,TRBV5-1,18,TRBD1,TRBJ2-6,CASGPSQGSSSGANVLTF,TGCGCCAGCGGTCCCTCACAGGGGTCCTCTTCTGGGGCCAACGTCCTGACTTTC